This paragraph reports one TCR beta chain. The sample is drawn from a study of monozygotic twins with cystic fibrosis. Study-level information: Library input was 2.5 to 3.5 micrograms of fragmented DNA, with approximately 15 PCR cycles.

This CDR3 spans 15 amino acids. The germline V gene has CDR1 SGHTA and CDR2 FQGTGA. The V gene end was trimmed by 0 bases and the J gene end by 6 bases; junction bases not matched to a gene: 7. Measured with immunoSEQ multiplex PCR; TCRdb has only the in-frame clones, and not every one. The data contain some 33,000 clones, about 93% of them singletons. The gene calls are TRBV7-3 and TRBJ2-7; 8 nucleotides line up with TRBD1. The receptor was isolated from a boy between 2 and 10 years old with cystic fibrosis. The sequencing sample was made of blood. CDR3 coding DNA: TGTGCCAGCAGCTTAACTGGAGACAGGGGAGGCGAGCAGTACTTC. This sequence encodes CASSLTGDRGGEQYF.